One sample yielded the 10 T cell receptor beta chains listed below, sequenced in a study of blood T cell repertoires in COVID-19. The assay was immunoSEQ multiplex PCR, and TCRdb's table has in-frame clones only and misses some. The data hold 89,000 or so clones, with more than 70% observed a single time. Sequenced input: peripheral blood. The source is a man aged 50 to 60 with COVID-19, enrolled during active disease.

This clone was detected a few times. The rearrangement links TRBV25-1 to TRBJ1-2, with D possibly TRBD1 on 6 matching bases. Germline CDR1 and CDR2: MGHDK and SYGVNS. V was trimmed by 3 bases and J by 2 bases, leaving 16 bases between them. The CDR3 is 16 residues long. DNA of the CDR3: TGTGCCAGCAGTGAGACAGGAGCCAAAATGAACTATGGCTACACCTTC. Its translation is CASSETGAKMNYGYTF.

The V gene is TRBV19, the J gene TRBJ1-5, with 9 bases aligning to TRBD1. This CDR3 is 14 amino acids long. The germline gives CDR1 LNHDA, CDR2 SQIVND (reference sequence). Trimming removed 5 bases from V and 7 bases from J; junction bases left unmatched: 6. The CDR3 DNA reads TGTGCCAGTAGTCGGACAGGGGTGCAACAGCCCCAGCATTTT. This translates into CASSRTGVQQPQHF.

The V gene is TRBV4-1, the J gene TRBJ1-2; tentatively, D is TRBD1 (5 bases). CDR1 and CDR2 (germline): MGHRA, YSYEKL. Trimming took off 1 base at V and 4 bases at J, with 10 bases between the two ends. The CDR3 length is 14 residues. CDR3 protein: CASSQGGGAYGYTF. The CDR3 region has the DNA TGCGCCAGCAGCCAAGGGGGTGGGGCCTATGGCTACACCTTC.

V gene TRBV6-5 combines with J gene TRBJ2-1; D may be TRBD1 (7 bases). Germline V gene data show CDR1 as MNHEY and CDR2 as SVGAGI. Trimming shortened V by 0 bases and J by 4 bases, and 13 bases separated the two germline ends. CDR3 length: 16 residues. The chain's CDR3 is CASSYSTGRTYNEQFF. Here the CDR3 DNA reads TGTGCCAGCAGTTACTCGACAGGGAGGACTTACAATGAGCAGTTCTTC.

CDR3 bases: TGTGCCAGCAGCCTTAGCGGGAGCTCCTACGAGCAGTACTTC. Amino acid sequence: CASSLSGSSYEQYF. The rearrangement uses TRBV3-1 (or the pseudogene TRBV3-2) and TRBJ2-7; TRBD2 agrees at 9 bases. The germline gives CDR1 LGHDT, CDR2 YNNKEL (reference sequence). V was pared by 4 bases and J by 0 bases, with 1 base of the junction left unmatched. This CDR3 spans 14 amino acids.

This clone has just one count. The chain couples TRBV10-1 to TRBJ2-5; D might be TRBD2 (6 bases). The germline CDR1 and CDR2 sequences are WNHNN and SYGVQD (reference sequence). The length of the CDR3 is 14 residues. The V end lost 6 bases, the J end lost 4 bases, and 15 bases lay between the germline ends. CDR3 protein: CASSPTGSGETQYF. Here the CDR3 DNA reads TGCGCCAGCAGCCCAACAGGTAGCGGAGAGACCCAGTACTTC.

This chain connects TRBV7-2 to TRBJ2-2; D gene unclear. This CDR3 has 14 amino acids. Looked up from germline, CDR1 is SGHTA and CDR2 is FQGNSA. V gave up 1 base and J gave up 3 bases, with 6 bases separating them. CDR3 bases: TGTGCCAGCAGCTTAGGGGCCTACACCGGGGAGCTGTTTTTT. Its translation: CASSLGAYTGELFF.

V is TRBV14 and J is TRBJ2-3, with D uncertain. CDR1 SGHDN and CDR2 FVKESK come from the germline V gene. This CDR3 is built from 12 residues. Trimming shortened V by 2 bases and J by 7 bases, and 7 bases separated the two germline ends. DNA for the CDR3: TGTGCCAGCAGCCAAAAGAGTTATACGCAGTATTTT. Translated, it gives CASSQKSYTQYF.

The CDR3 bases are TGTGCCAGCACCACGACACAGAACACTGAAGCTTTCTTT. Translation: CASTTTQNTEAFF. The chain is built from TRBV2 and TRBJ1-1; the D is unclear. CDR3 size: 13 residues. Germline assignment: CDR1 SNHLY and CDR2 FYNNEI. V gave up 7 bases and J gave up 1 base, with 10 bases separating them.

The J gene is TRBJ2-3, the V gene TRBV4-2; 10 nucleotides agree with TRBD2. CDR1 is LGHNA, CDR2 YNFKEQ, per germline. Trimming at V came to 2 bases and at J to 3 bases, leaving 5 bases not matched to a gene. The CDR3 spans 16 residues. The CDR3 DNA reads as TGTGCCAGCAGCCAACTCAGCGGGGGGGCGACAGATACGCAGTATTTT. Residues: CASSQLSGGATDTQYF.